The 29 T cell receptor beta chains listed next were all sequenced from one sample in a study of T cells in Graves' hyperthyroidism and ophthalmopathy. Amplification of TCR beta CDR3 regions was performed using RNA transcripts as template. First-round RT-PCR with HTBI primers amplified the TCR CDR3 region. A single record per CDR3 protein comes from TCRdb applying MiXCR to the multiplex PCR reads. The table lists 700,000 or so distinct CDR3 sequences, over 15% of them singletons. The sequenced sample consisted of blood. All receptors derive from a man aged 18-30 years with Graves' hyperthyroidism.

The rearrangement joins TRBV6-4 to TRBJ2-1, with D tentatively TRBD1 (6 bases). The germline V gene encodes CDR1 MRHNA and CDR2 SNTAGT. The CDR3 covers 16 residues. V shed 3 bases and J shed 0 bases, with 12 bases lying between them. CDR3 nucleotide sequence: TGTGCCAGCAGTGAAGGGGGACATAACTCCTACAATGAGCAGTTCTTC. This codes for CASSEGGHNSYNEQFF.

This clonotype was counted a single time. A much larger clone sits a single nucleotide away, making a read error possible. This chain uses TRBV28 with TRBJ1-1; 9 bases fit TRBD1. Germline V lookup: CDR1 MDHEN, CDR2 SYDVKM. The trim removed 8 bases at V and 1 base at J, leaving 2 bases unmatched. This CDR3 has 13 residues. The CDR3 DNA follows: TGTGCCAGCTGGGACAGGGCGAACACTGAAGCTTTCTTT. Protein: CASWDRANTEAFF.

This clonotype showed up many times. This chain uses TRBV6-2 or TRBV6-3 with TRBJ2-7, with 7 bases matching TRBD1. The V gene end was trimmed by 6 bases and the J gene end by 6 bases; junction bases not matched to a gene: 8. The germline CDR1 and CDR2 sequences are MNHEY and SVGEGT. The CDR3 sequence is 13 residues long. The CDR3, as DNA: TGTGCCAGCAGACCTGACAGGGTAGTCGAGCAGTACTTC. Translating it yields CASRPDRVVEQYF.

This clonotype appeared a few times. The rearrangement joins TRBV18 to TRBJ2-1; D perhaps matches TRBD1 (6 bases). CDR1 is KGHSH, CDR2 LQKENI, per germline. V was cut by 5 bases and J by 0 bases, with 17 bases left in between. The CDR3 extends over 17 amino acids. The CDR3 coding sequence is TGTGCCAGCTCAAGACCAGGGGATCTGATCTCCTACAATGAGCAGTTCTTC. Encoded protein: CASSRPGDLISYNEQFF.

The sample holds a few counts of this clonotype. J is TRBJ2-1 and V is TRBV20-1; D is undetermined. The CDR3 is 12 amino acids. V was pared by 4 bases and J by 8 bases, with 12 bases between. From germline, CDR1 is DFQATT and CDR2 SNEGSKA (reference sequence). The chain's CDR3 is CSAIGAGHEQFF. CDR3 sequence (DNA): TGCAGTGCTATCGGTGCCGGTCATGAGCAGTTCTTC.

This clonotype was observed at least ten times. This chain links TRBV20-1 with TRBJ2-7, with TRBD2 matching over 7 bases. Germline assignment: CDR1 DFQATT and CDR2 SNEGSKA (reference sequence). Trimming took 0 bases from V and 0 from J; bases not matched to a gene: 5. CDR3 length: 15 amino acids. The CDR3 protein is CSAREVRDYSYEQYF. In DNA form, the CDR3 reads TGCAGTGCTAGAGAAGTTCGGGACTACTCCTACGAGCAGTACTTC.

This chain joins TRBV7-9 and TRBJ2-3; D gene unclear. CDR3 length: 14 residues. From germline, CDR1 is SEHNR and CDR2 FQNEAQ (reference sequence). Between the trimmed V and J ends, which lost 5 bases and 4 bases, there was a span of 13 bases. This CDR3 reads CASSTRVVADTQYF. The DNA of the CDR3 is TGTGCCAGCAGCACCCGGGTAGTTGCAGATACGCAGTATTTT.

This clonotype was recorded at least ten times. This chain links TRBV28 with TRBJ1-2; D unresolved. The CDR3 covers 14 residues. Trimming pared 6 bases from V and 4 bases from J, leaving 15 bases between. Germline V lookup: CDR1 MDHEN, CDR2 SYDVKM. The CDR3 region is CASRPGVRAYGYTF. The CDR3 DNA reads as TGTGCCAGCAGGCCTGGGGTACGGGCCTATGGCTACACCTTC.

This clonotype appeared a few times. The V gene is TRBV20-1, the J gene TRBJ1-5; D might be TRBD1 (6 bases). V lost 5 bases and J 0 bases, leaving 11 bases between the germline ends. Germline CDR1 is DFQATT and CDR2 is SNEGSKA (reference sequence). This CDR3 contains 14 residues. CDR3 sequence (DNA): TGCAGTGCTCTCCAGGGGCATAGCAATCAGCCCCAGCATTTT. This sequence encodes CSALQGHSNQPQHF.

The chain combines TRBV5-1 with TRBJ1-3; D may be TRBD1 (5 bases). V was cut by 4 bases and J by 3 bases, with 11 bases left in between. CDR1 SGHRS and CDR2 YFSETQ come from the germline V gene. The CDR3 is made up of 14 amino acids. In nucleotides, the CDR3 is TGCGCCAGCAGCCCCGCGGGGGATGGAAACACCATATATTTT. Protein product: CASSPAGDGNTIYF.

This clonotype showed up just a few times. The chain carries TRBV2 and TRBJ2-5, with D hard to call. CDR1 is SNHLY, CDR2 FYNNEI, per germline. The CDR3 has 12 residues. V lost 7 bases and J lost 4, with 10 bases in between. The CDR3 loop is CASNKERETQYF. As DNA, the CDR3 is TGTGCCAGCAATAAGGAAAGAGAGACCCAGTACTTC.

This sequence joins TRBV5-5 and TRBJ2-2; D call uncertain. There are 14 residues in the CDR3. CDR1 is SGHKS, CDR2 YYEKEE, per germline (reference sequence). V lost 3 bases to trimming and J lost 4 bases, with 10 bases between them. CDR3 loop: CASSSRPVTGELFF. CDR3 in DNA: TGTGCCAGCAGCTCGCGACCCGTCACCGGGGAGCTGTTTTTT.

The chain has TRBV6-2 or TRBV6-3 and TRBJ2-1; 13 nucleotides align to TRBD2. CDR1 and CDR2 (germline): MNHEY, SVGEGT. V trimming: 6 bases; J trimming: 0 bases; junction bases outside the gene matches: 8. The CDR3 extends over 18 amino acids. CDR3 sequence reads: CASSPQGLAGSSYNEQFF. DNA of the CDR3: TGTGCCAGCAGCCCACAGGGACTAGCGGGGAGCTCCTACAATGAGCAGTTCTTC.

The chain links TRBV5-1 to TRBJ1-1; 7 bases are shared with TRBD1. The CDR3 length is 14 residues. The trim removed 2 bases at V and 3 bases at J, leaving 4 bases unmatched. CDR1 and CDR2 (germline): SGHRS, YFSETQ. In DNA, the CDR3 is TGCGCCAGCAGCTTCTCAGGGGGAGACACTGAAGCTTTCTTT. This gives the protein CASSFSGGDTEAFF.

V usage is TRBV7-6 and J usage is TRBJ1-3, with D possibly matching TRBD1 (5 bases). CDR1 and CDR2 from the germline V gene are SGHVS and FNYEAQ. Trimming removed 2 bases at V and 0 bases at J, with 17 bases between. CDR3 size: 18 residues. Written as DNA, the CDR3 is TGTGCCAGCAGCTTATTAGCCGAGGGGATATCCTCTGGAAACACCATATATTTT. Translating it yields CASSLLAEGISSGNTIYF.

This clonotype was detected a few times. The rearrangement links TRBV20-1 to TRBJ2-2, with D possibly matching TRBD2 (7 bases). CDR3 length: 15 residues. V was shortened by 6 bases and J by 4 bases, with 18 bases between the two germline ends. The germline gives CDR1 DFQATT, CDR2 SNEGSKA (reference sequence). The CDR3 DNA sequence: TGCAGTGCCGCAATTGGGGGGGCCGGCACCGGGGAGCTGTTTTTT. Its protein product is CSAAIGGAGTGELFF.

This chain uses TRBV13 with TRBJ2-1; 14 nucleotides line up with TRBD2. V lost 5 bases and J lost 5; bases outside the gene matches: 8. The CDR3 spans 17 residues. CDR1 and CDR2 (germline): PRHDT, FYEKMQ (reference sequence). CDR3 DNA sequence: TGTGCCAGCAGCCCGTGGGGACTAGCGGGAGCGCACAATGAGCAGTTCTTC. Protein product: CASSPWGLAGAHNEQFF.

The CDR3 DNA follows: TGTGCCAGCAGCCAAAAGTCGGGGACAGACGACGGGGAGCTGTTTTTT. It specifies CASSQKSGTDDGELFF. The V gene is TRBV4-2, the J gene TRBJ2-2, with 7 positions matching TRBD1. V gave up 2 bases and J gave up 7 bases; unmatched junction bases: 10. CDR1 and CDR2 (germline): LGHNA, YNFKEQ. This CDR3 is built from 16 residues.

This clonotype was seen only a few times. This chain links TRBV6-5 with TRBJ2-7; TRBD2 matches 11 bases. Germline CDR1 is MNHEY and CDR2 is SVGAGI. With 0 bases clipped from V and 3 bases from J, the junction kept 7 bases outside the gene matches. The CDR3 runs to 17 residues. Written as DNA, the CDR3 is TGTGCCAGCAGTTACTCGGGCCCCGGGACTAGCGGCTACGAGCAGTACTTC. Translated, it gives CASSYSGPGTSGYEQYF.

This clonotype has ten or more counts. The genes are TRBV12-3 or TRBV12-4 and TRBJ2-3; TRBD1 matches 7 bases. After removal of 4 bases from V and 5 bases from J, the junction contained 12 bases not matched to a gene. The CDR3 runs to 16 residues. CDR3 loop: CASSSLGTEGIDTQYF. CDR3 DNA: TGTGCCAGCAGTTCCTTAGGGACAGAGGGTATAGATACGCAGTATTTT.

The CDR3 coding sequence is TGCAGTGCTAGAACTAGCGGGACTCTCTCCTACGAGCAGTACTTC. Protein product: CSARTSGTLSYEQYF. The chain uses TRBV20-1 and TRBJ2-7; 10 bases line up with TRBD2. V was clipped by 2 bases and J by 0 bases; unmatched bases: 4. Per germline, CDR1 DFQATT and CDR2 SNEGSKA (reference sequence). This CDR3 contains 15 residues.

The chain carries TRBV10-3 and TRBJ2-1; possible D gene TRBD1, 5 bases. Trimming left V 2 bases short and J 0 bases short, with 11 bases between. The length of the CDR3 is 16 residues. Per germline, CDR1 ENHRY and CDR2 SYGVKD. CDR3 in DNA: TGTGCCATCAGTGAGGGCAGGGATTTCTCCTACAATGAGCAGTTCTTC. Translation gives CAISEGRDFSYNEQFF.

The rearrangement joins TRBV6-1 to TRBJ2-2; 10 nucleotides match TRBD2. Germline V CDR1 and CDR2: MNHNS, SASEGT. This CDR3 has 19 amino acids. V lost 5 bases, J lost 4 bases, and 16 bases stayed unmatched. Here the CDR3 DNA reads TGTGCCAGCAGTCTCAGGTGGGAGCGGGAGGGCCGTGGCACCGGGGAGCTGTTTTTT. Residues: CASSLRWEREGRGTGELFF.

This clonotype appeared a few times. The genes are TRBV20-1 and TRBJ2-7; TRBD2 is a possible D gene (7 bases). V lost 3 bases to trimming and J lost 0 bases, with 12 bases between them. Germline V gene lookup returns CDR1 DFQATT and CDR2 SNEGSKA (reference sequence). The CDR3 sequence is 14 residues long. The CDR3 loop reads CSARRGGASYEQYF. The DNA of the CDR3 is TGCAGTGCTAGGCGAGGGGGGGCCTCCTACGAGCAGTACTTC.

This clonotype occurred a few times. The V and J genes are TRBV20-1 and TRBJ2-5, with TRBD1 as a possible D gene (6 bases). Germline assignment: CDR1 DFQATT and CDR2 SNEGSKA (reference sequence). V lost 0 bases, J lost 6 bases, and 14 bases lay in between. The CDR3 has 14 residues. Here the CDR3 DNA reads TGCAGTGCTAGAGATCGGGCAGGGGTGAAGACCCAGTACTTC. Protein product: CSARDRAGVKTQYF.

This clonotype was observed many times. The V gene is TRBV12-3 or TRBV12-4, the J gene TRBJ2-5; tentatively, D is TRBD1 (5 bases). This CDR3 spans 12 amino acids. Trimming left V 6 bases short and J 1 base short, with 6 bases between. CDR3 in DNA: TGTGCCAGCAGGGACACCCAAGAGACCCAGTACTTC. Its protein is CASRDTQETQYF.

The V and J genes are TRBV6-1 and TRBJ1-1; perhaps TRBD1 as D (6 bases). Germline assignment: CDR1 MNHNS and CDR2 SASEGT. V was cut by 4 bases and J by 1 base, with 10 bases left in between. The length of the CDR3 is 14 residues. CDR3 nucleotide sequence: TGTGCCAGCAGTGCTTCGACAGGGAACACTGAAGCTTTCTTT. Its translation: CASSASTGNTEAFF.

The sample holds a few counts of this clonotype. This may arise from a read error, as a much more abundant clone is one base away. It is likely a read error, because the conserved phenylalanine at the end of the CDR3 is missing. The genes are TRBV2 and TRBJ1-1; 8 nucleotides match TRBD1. The germline V gene encodes CDR1 SNHLY and CDR2 FYNNEI. The junction had 5 bases not matched to a gene; V was cut back by 7 bases and J by 4 bases. The CDR3 is 13 amino acids. The CDR3 sequence: CASIGQGGTEAFL. The CDR3 nucleotides read TGTGCCAGCATCGGACAGGGTGGCACTGAAGCTTTCCTT.

The J gene is TRBJ2-6, the V gene TRBV5-6, with D maybe TRBD2 (6 bases). The V end lost 1 base, the J end lost 3 bases, and 11 bases lay between the germline ends. Germline lookup yields CDR1 SGHDT and CDR2 YYEEEE. The CDR3 covers 16 residues. CDR3: CASSLNGGGGANVLTF. For the CDR3, the DNA is TGTGCCAGCAGCTTGAACGGGGGAGGTGGGGCCAACGTCCTGACTTTC. Variable domain in full (rest from reference TRBV5-6 and TRBJ2-6): DAGVTQSPTHLIKTRGQQVTLRCSPKSGHDTVSWYQQALGQGPQFIFQYYEEEERQRGNFPDRFSGHQFPNYSSELNVNALLLGDSALYLCASSLNGGGGANVLTFGAGSRLTVL.